Each of the 26 T cell receptor beta chains below was sequenced from the same sample in a study of regulatory T cells in long-lasting Graves disease. HTBI primers from iRepertoire and Arm-PCR of CDR3 regions yielded the TCR beta libraries. MiXCR was run by TCRdb on the multiplex PCR reads, yielding one entry per CDR3 protein. The sample records approximately 400,000 distinct CDR3 sequences, about 23% being singletons. Time point in this sample: persistent/refractory GD, antithyroid drugs over 5 years with positive TRAb. Making the TCR library involved RNA that had been extracted from PBMCs. The sequenced sample was peripheral blood mononuclear cells (PBMCs), obtained when the disease was refractory, from a patient treated with antithyroid drugs. All receptors come from a woman aged 35 to 49 with Graves disease.

In this sample, this clonotype turned up a few times. The chain carries TRBV5-1 and TRBJ1-1; possibly TRBD1 for D (5 bases). Germline lookup yields CDR1 SGHRS and CDR2 YFSETQ. The CDR3 sequence is 20 residues long. V shed 0 bases and J shed 0 bases, with 24 bases lying between them. This CDR3 reads CASSLGRGDVTMSMNTEAFF. Written as DNA, the CDR3 is TGCGCCAGCAGCTTGGGGAGGGGAGATGTGACAATGAGCATGAACACTGAAGCTTTCTTT.

The sample holds a few counts of this clonotype. The V and J genes are TRBV7-2 and TRBJ1-1; D not certain. The CDR3 is 14 amino acids. V was pared by 5 bases and J by 8 bases, with 18 bases between. Per the germline V gene, CDR1 is SGHTA and CDR2 is FQGNSA. The DNA of the CDR3 is TGTGCCAGCAGCCCAACGCCGCAAAGATTCGAAGCTTTCTTT. Translated: CASSPTPQRFEAFF.

This chain links TRBV9 with TRBJ2-5; D remains ambiguous. The V gene lost 3 bases and the J gene lost 11 bases, with 14 bases spanning the gap. The CDR3 runs 12 residues. Germline CDR1 is SGDLS and CDR2 is YYNGEE. The CDR3 is CASSDPTAVQYF. CDR3 nucleotide sequence: TGTGCCAGCAGCGACCCTACCGCTGTGCAGTACTTC.

This clonotype was seen ten or more times. J is TRBJ1-4 and V is TRBV2, with D uncertain. Germline CDR1 SNHLY, CDR2 FYNNEI. The CDR3 sequence is 13 residues long. Trimming shortened V by 3 bases and J by 6 bases, and 8 bases separated the two germline ends. The CDR3 DNA reads as TGTGCCAGCAGTGACGGTTACTATGAAAAACTGTTTTTT. It codes for CASSDGYYEKLFF.

The chain carries TRBV6-1 and TRBJ1-4; D unresolved. The V end was cut by 6 bases, the J end by 3 bases, with 8 bases between. The CDR3 spans 13 residues. Germline V gene lookup returns CDR1 MNHNS and CDR2 SASEGT. The CDR3: CASSFGANEKLFF. The CDR3 nucleotides read TGTGCCAGCAGCTTCGGGGCTAATGAAAAACTGTTTTTT.

V usage is TRBV20-1 and J usage is TRBJ2-7, with D possibly matching TRBD1 (6 bases). This CDR3 comprises 15 residues. Trimming took off 3 bases at V and 4 bases at J, with 19 bases between the two ends. In germline, CDR1 is DFQATT, CDR2 SNEGSKA (reference sequence). In DNA form, the CDR3 reads TGCAGTGCTAGTAAGGGACACGGCCTAAATTACGAGCAGTACTTC. Encoded protein: CSASKGHGLNYEQYF.

This clonotype was picked up a small number of times. V usage is TRBV6-2 or TRBV6-3 and J usage is TRBJ1-1, with D hard to call. Germline values: CDR1 MNHEY, CDR2 SVGEGT. The CDR3 is 14 amino acids. Between the trimmed V and J ends, which lost 6 bases and 1 base, there was a span of 12 bases. The CDR3 DNA is TGTGCCAGCAGGGTTAGATATACGAACACTGAAGCTTTCTTT. As protein: CASRVRYTNTEAFF.

The J gene is TRBJ2-1, the V gene TRBV11-1, with TRBD2 as a possible D gene (5 bases). Per germline, CDR1 SGHAT and CDR2 FQDESV (reference sequence). Trimming took off 4 bases at V and 1 base at J, with 14 bases between the two ends. The CDR3 sequence is 16 residues long. CDR3 region: CASSCLDCQSYNEQFF. CDR3 DNA: TGTGCCAGCAGCTGTTTGGACTGCCAATCCTACAATGAGCAGTTCTTC.

The V gene is TRBV7-2, the J gene TRBJ2-2; 8 bases are shared with TRBD2. Germline assignment: CDR1 SGHTA and CDR2 FQGNSA. The ends lost 1 base at V and 5 bases at J; junction bases unmatched: 9. This CDR3 has 17 residues. Written as DNA, the CDR3 is TGTGCCAGCAGCTTAGAGATCGGGACTAGTTGGACCGGGGAGCTGTTTTTT. Translation: CASSLEIGTSWTGELFF.

This clonotype was recorded many times. V is TRBV7-2 and J is TRBJ1-2; D not resolved. CDR1 is SGHTA and CDR2 is FQGNSA in the germline V gene. V lost 4 bases, J lost 3 bases, and 0 bases lay in between. The CDR3 runs 10 residues. DNA of the CDR3: TGTGCCAGCAGCTACTATGGCTACACCTTC. The encoded protein is CASSYYGYTF. The whole variable domain, filled in from reference TRBV7-2 and TRBJ1-2, reads GAGVSQSPSNKVTEKGKDVELRCDPISGHTALYWYRQSLGQGLEFLIYFQGNSAPDKSGLPSDRFSAERTGGSVSTLTIQRTQQEDSAVYLCASSYYGYTFGSGTRLTVV.

This clonotype was counted at least ten times. The chain links TRBV28 to TRBJ1-5; possible D gene TRBD1, 5 bases. The V and J ends lost 2 bases and 3 bases respectively, with 14 bases between them. The CDR3 is 16 residues long. Germline CDR1 reads MDHEN; CDR2 reads SYDVKM. DNA of the CDR3: TGTGCCAGCAGTTTAGGGGGGGGAGGTTCCAATCAGCCCCAGCATTTT. It encodes CASSLGGGGSNQPQHF.

This clonotype was counted at least ten times. This rearrangement joins TRBV5-6 to TRBJ2-5; D possibly corresponds to TRBD1 (6 bases). V was clipped by 1 base and J by 1 base, with 14 bases between them. The CDR3 contains 16 residues. CDR1 SGHDT and CDR2 YYEEEE come from the germline V gene. The CDR3 bases are TGTGCCAGCAGCTTGAGGACGGACAGCTTCCAAGAGACCCAGTACTTC. Residues: CASSLRTDSFQETQYF.

This clonotype appeared a few times. The chain couples TRBV5-6 to TRBJ2-2; the D is unclear. Germline V gives CDR1 SGHDT, CDR2 YYEEEE. CDR3 length: 13 amino acids. The V gene lost 1 base and the J gene lost 7 bases, with 8 bases spanning the gap. The CDR3 loop reads CASSLKFNGELFF. In DNA form, the CDR3 reads TGTGCCAGCAGCTTGAAGTTTAACGGGGAGCTGTTTTTT.

In its sample, this clonotype was seen many times. V is TRBV7-2 and J is TRBJ2-2; D ambiguous. Trimming removed 3 bases at V and 7 bases at J, with 6 bases between. Per germline, CDR1 SGHTA and CDR2 FQGNSA. The CDR3 is 12 amino acids. CDR3 in amino acids: CASSFLGGELFF. In DNA, the CDR3 is TGTGCCAGCAGCTTTCTTGGCGGGGAGCTGTTTTTT.

The V gene is TRBV27, the J gene TRBJ2-1; 9 nucleotides match TRBD2. Germline CDR1 and CDR2: MNHEY and SMNVEV (reference sequence). The junction had 1 base not matched to a gene; V was cut back by 6 bases and J by 4 bases. The CDR3 consists of 13 residues. The CDR3 DNA reads as TGTGCCAGCAGACTAGCGGGTTACAATGAGCAGTTCTTC. As protein: CASRLAGYNEQFF.

This clonotype appeared a few times. V and J are TRBV28 and TRBJ2-3; D is undetermined. Germline-derived CDR1 and CDR2 are MDHEN and SYDVKM. The V gene lost 3 bases and the J gene lost 8 bases, with 15 bases spanning the gap. The length of the CDR3 is 14 residues. The CDR3 DNA follows: TGTGCCAGCAGTTTCTCTGCCCCGCCACGTACGCAGTATTTT. It is translated as CASSFSAPPRTQYF.

The sample holds a few counts of this clonotype. This rearrangement joins TRBV5-1 to TRBJ2-2, with 9 bases matching TRBD2. The CDR3 covers 18 residues. Germline loops: CDR1 SGHRS, CDR2 YFSETQ. Trimming removed 1 base from V and 4 bases from J; junction bases left unmatched: 11. The CDR3 here is CASSLTLSGRGSTGELFF. Here the CDR3 DNA reads TGCGCCAGCAGCTTGACGCTTAGCGGGAGAGGATCCACCGGGGAGCTGTTTTTT.

V and J are TRBV6-2 or TRBV6-3 and TRBJ1-1; no definite D call. Deletions cut 5 bases from V and 5 bases from J, with 18 bases between. CDR1 and CDR2 (germline): MNHEY, SVGEGT. This CDR3 is built from 15 residues. The CDR3 DNA is TGTGCCAGCAGTGAAATGAAGGGATGGTGGACTGAAGCTTTCTTT. Encoded protein: CASSEMKGWWTEAFF.

The chain is built from TRBV7-9 and TRBJ2-7, with TRBD1 matching 7 bases. Germline assignment: CDR1 SEHNR and CDR2 FQNEAQ (reference sequence). V lost 2 bases to trimming and J lost 3 bases; unmatched junction nucleotides: 7. There are 15 residues in the CDR3. The CDR3 is CASSLKGQRVYEQYF. The CDR3 bases are TGTGCCAGCAGCTTAAAGGGACAGAGGGTCTACGAGCAGTACTTC.

This clonotype was seen just once. V gene TRBV6-5 combines with J gene TRBJ2-5; D unclear. Trimming shortened V by 0 bases and J by 2 bases, and 10 bases separated the two germline ends. CDR1 MNHEY and CDR2 SVGAGI come from the germline V gene. The CDR3 spans 15 residues. CDR3 in amino acids: CASSYSWALQETQYF. The CDR3 region has the DNA TGTGCCAGCAGTTACTCGTGGGCCTTACAAGAGACCCAGTACTTC.

This clonotype has only a few counts. J is TRBJ1-5 and V is TRBV19; D uncertain. The CDR3 extends over 15 amino acids. From germline, CDR1 is LNHDA and CDR2 SQIVND (reference sequence). The V and J ends lost 2 bases and 4 bases respectively, with 12 bases between them. The CDR3 DNA follows: TGTGCCAGTAGTATACTCAGTTTTGCAAATCAGCCCCAGCATTTT. Translating it yields CASSILSFANQPQHF.

This clonotype was picked up many times. The gene calls are TRBV27 and TRBJ1-5, with a tentative D call TRBD1 (6 bases). The CDR3 has 20 amino acids. The V end lost 6 bases, the J end lost 1 base, and 28 bases lay between the germline ends. The germline V gene encodes CDR1 MNHEY and CDR2 SMNVEV (reference sequence). The CDR3 protein is CASSTRYRTGRRSSNQPQHF. In DNA form, the CDR3 reads TGTGCCAGCAGCACTAGGTATCGAACAGGGCGTAGGTCGAGCAATCAGCCCCAGCATTTT.

This clonotype was counted many times. The rearrangement uses TRBV11-2 and TRBJ2-7, with D uncertain. The CDR3 runs 12 residues. From germline, CDR1 is SGHAT and CDR2 FQNNGV. V lost 0 bases and J 4 bases, leaving 4 bases between the germline ends. The CDR3: CASSLERYEQYF. The DNA of the CDR3 is TGTGCCAGCAGCTTAGAAAGGTACGAGCAGTACTTC. The variable domain in full, completed from reference TRBV11-2 and TRBJ2-7, reads EAGVAQSPRYKIIEKRQSVAFWCNPISGHATLYWYQQILGQGPKLLIQFQNNGVVDDSQLPKDRFSAERLKGVDSTLKIQPAKLEDSAVYLCASSLERYEQYFGPGTRLTVT.

J is TRBJ2-2 and V is TRBV7-9; 8 nucleotides match TRBD1. Germline V gene lookup returns CDR1 SEHNR and CDR2 FQNEAQ (reference sequence). V gave up 7 bases and J gave up 4 bases; unmatched junction bases: 14. This CDR3 has 17 amino acids. CDR3 amino acids: CASTKYSGGEGTGELFF. DNA for the CDR3: TGTGCCAGCACCAAATATTCAGGGGGCGAAGGCACCGGGGAGCTGTTTTTT.

This clonotype showed up many times. As DNA, the CDR3 is TGTGCCAGCAGTAACGATTTATTTCAGGGGAGAGAGACCCAGTACTTC. Protein: CASSNDLFQGRETQYF. The genes are TRBV28 and TRBJ2-5; the D gene is possibly TRBD1 (6 bases). The V gene lost 5 bases and the J gene lost 4 bases, with 20 bases spanning the gap. Germline V gene data show CDR1 as MDHEN and CDR2 as SYDVKM. CDR3 length: 16 amino acids. Combining the CDR3 with reference TRBV28 and TRBJ2-5 gives the whole variable domain DVKVTQSSRYLVKRTGEKVFLECVQDMDHENMFWYRQDPGLGLRLIYFSYDVKMKEKGDIPEGYSVSREKKERFSLILESASTNQTSMYLCASSNDLFQGRETQYFGPGTRLLVL.

This chain joins TRBV5-6 and TRBJ1-5, with 9 bases identical to TRBD1. V shed 4 bases and J 5 bases; nucleotides not matched to a gene: 7. Germline V lookup: CDR1 SGHDT, CDR2 YYEEEE. This CDR3 has 15 amino acids. The CDR3 protein is CASSAGTGMHQPQHF. The CDR3, as DNA: TGTGCCAGCAGCGCCGGGACAGGGATGCATCAGCCCCAGCATTTT.